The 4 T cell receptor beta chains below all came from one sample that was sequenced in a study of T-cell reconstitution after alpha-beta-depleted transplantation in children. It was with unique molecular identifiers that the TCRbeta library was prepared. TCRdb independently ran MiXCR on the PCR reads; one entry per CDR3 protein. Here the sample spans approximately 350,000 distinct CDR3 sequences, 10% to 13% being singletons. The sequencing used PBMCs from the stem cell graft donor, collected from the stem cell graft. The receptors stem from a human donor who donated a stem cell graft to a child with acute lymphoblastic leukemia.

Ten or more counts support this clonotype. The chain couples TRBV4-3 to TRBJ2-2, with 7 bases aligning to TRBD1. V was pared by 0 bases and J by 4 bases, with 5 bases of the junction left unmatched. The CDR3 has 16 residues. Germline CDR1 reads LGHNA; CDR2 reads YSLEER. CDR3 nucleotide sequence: TGCGCCAGCAGCCAAGACCGTGGACAGGCCACCGGGGAGCTGTTTTTT. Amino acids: CASSQDRGQATGELFF.

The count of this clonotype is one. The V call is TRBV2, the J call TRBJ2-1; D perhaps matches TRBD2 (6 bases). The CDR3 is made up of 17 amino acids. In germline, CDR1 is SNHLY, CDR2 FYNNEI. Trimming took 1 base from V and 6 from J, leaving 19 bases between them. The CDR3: CASSEGPSGLNFNEQFF. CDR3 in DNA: TGTGCCAGCAGTGAAGGCCCGTCGGGACTCAACTTCAATGAGCAGTTCTTC.

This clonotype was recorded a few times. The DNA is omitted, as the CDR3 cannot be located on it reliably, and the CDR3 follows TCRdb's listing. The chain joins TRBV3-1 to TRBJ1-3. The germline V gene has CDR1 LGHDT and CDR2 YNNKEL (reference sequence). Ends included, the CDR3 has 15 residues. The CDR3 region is CASSFGPGPGNTIYF.

CDR3 in amino acids: CASSPLGHLFGYTF. The CDR3 DNA is TGTGCCAGCAGCCCCCTGGGACATCTCTTTGGCTACACCTTC. The genes are TRBV7-9 and TRBJ1-2; D possibly corresponds to TRBD1 (6 bases). V was trimmed by 5 bases and J by 7 bases, leaving 17 bases between them. The CDR3 loop spans 14 amino acids. Germline V gives CDR1 SEHNR, CDR2 FQNEAQ (reference sequence).